The sequence of this T cell receptor beta chain was determined in a study of Graves' ophthalmopathy and Graves' hyperthyroidism. Germline V CDR1 and CDR2: LNHNV, YYDKDF (reference sequence). The CDR3 length is 14 residues. V lost 2 bases, J lost 5 bases, and 11 bases lay in between. The sequenced template was RNA, covering the TCR beta CDR3 region. The first round was an RT-PCR with HTBI primers, and the second round was a multiplex PCR. TCRdb called the multiplex PCR reads again in MiXCR, with one record for every CDR3 protein. The sample has 500,000 to 600,000 distinct CDR3 sequences; 35% to 45% are singletons. This clonotype was seen at least ten times. What it recognizes is unknown. Points from the study as a whole: Blood also held most thyroid clonotypes expanded above 0.001 frequency.

The chain uses TRBV15 and TRBJ2-3; tentative D call: TRBD2 (5 bases). This sequence originates from an adult man with Graves' hyperthyroidism. The sample comprised peripheral blood or thyroid tissue (not recorded which). The CDR3: CATSRSASGDTQYF. The CDR3 bases are TGTGCCACCAGCAGATCTGCGAGCGGAGATACGCAGTATTTT.